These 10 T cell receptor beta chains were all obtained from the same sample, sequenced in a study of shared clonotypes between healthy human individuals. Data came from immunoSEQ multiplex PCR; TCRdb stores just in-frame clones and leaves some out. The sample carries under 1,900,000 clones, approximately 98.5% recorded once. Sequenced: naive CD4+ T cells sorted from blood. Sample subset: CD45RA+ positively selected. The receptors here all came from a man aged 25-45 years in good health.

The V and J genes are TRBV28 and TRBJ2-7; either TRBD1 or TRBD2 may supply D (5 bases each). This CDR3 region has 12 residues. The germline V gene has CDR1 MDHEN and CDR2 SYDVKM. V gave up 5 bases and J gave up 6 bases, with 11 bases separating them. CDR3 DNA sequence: TGTGCCAGCAGTCCTGGGGGTCCCGAGCAGTACTTC. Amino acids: CASSPGGPEQYF.

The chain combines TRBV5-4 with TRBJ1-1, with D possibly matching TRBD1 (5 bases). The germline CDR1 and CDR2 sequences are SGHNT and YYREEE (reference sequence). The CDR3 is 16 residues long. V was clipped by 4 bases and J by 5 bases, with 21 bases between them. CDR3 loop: CASSLGRLRGGTEAFF. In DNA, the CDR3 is TGTGCCAGCAGCCTGGGGAGGTTAAGGGGTGGTACTGAAGCTTTCTTT.

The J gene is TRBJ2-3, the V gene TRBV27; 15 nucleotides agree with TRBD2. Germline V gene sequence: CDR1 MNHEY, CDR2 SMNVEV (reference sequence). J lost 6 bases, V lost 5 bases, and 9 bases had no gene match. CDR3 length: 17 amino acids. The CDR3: CASSARTSGRAMDTQYF. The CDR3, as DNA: TGTGCCAGCAGTGCGCGGACTAGCGGGAGGGCCATGGATACGCAGTATTTT.

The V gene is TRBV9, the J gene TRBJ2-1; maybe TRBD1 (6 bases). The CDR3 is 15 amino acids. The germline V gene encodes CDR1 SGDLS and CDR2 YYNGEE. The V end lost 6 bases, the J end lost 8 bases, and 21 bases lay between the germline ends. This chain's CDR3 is CASTHQLQGLDEQFF. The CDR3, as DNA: TGTGCCAGCACTCACCAACTACAGGGATTGGATGAGCAGTTCTTC.

This CDR3 is CASSPRGQGGQPQHF. The CDR3 nucleotides are TGTGCCAGCTCACCACGGGGACAGGGAGGTCAGCCCCAGCATTTT. The rearrangement links TRBV18 to TRBJ1-5; 9 bases match TRBD1. This CDR3 is built from 15 residues. Germline V gene lookup returns CDR1 KGHSH and CDR2 LQKENI. Unmatched junction bases numbered 4, after V lost 1 base and J lost 6 bases.

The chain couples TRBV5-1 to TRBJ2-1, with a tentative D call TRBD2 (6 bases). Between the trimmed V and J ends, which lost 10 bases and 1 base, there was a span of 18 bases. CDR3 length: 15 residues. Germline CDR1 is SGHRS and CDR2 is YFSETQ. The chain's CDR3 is CACRRDSASYNEQFF. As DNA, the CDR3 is TGCGCCTGTCGCCGGGACTCCGCATCCTACAATGAGCAGTTCTTC.

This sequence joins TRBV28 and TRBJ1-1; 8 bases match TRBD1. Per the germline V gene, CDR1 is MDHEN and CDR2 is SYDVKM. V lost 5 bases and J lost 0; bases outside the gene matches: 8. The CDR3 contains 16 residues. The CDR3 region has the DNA TGTGCCAGCAGTCAACCGCCGGGACAGGTGAACACTGAAGCTTTCTTT. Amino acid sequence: CASSQPPGQVNTEAFF.

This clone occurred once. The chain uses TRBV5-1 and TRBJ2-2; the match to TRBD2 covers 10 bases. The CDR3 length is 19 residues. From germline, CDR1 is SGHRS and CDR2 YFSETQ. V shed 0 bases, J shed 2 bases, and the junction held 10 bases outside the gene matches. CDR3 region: CASSLAALAGALNTGELFF. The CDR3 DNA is TGCGCCAGCAGCTTGGCGGCGCTAGCGGGAGCCCTCAACACCGGGGAGCTGTTTTTT.

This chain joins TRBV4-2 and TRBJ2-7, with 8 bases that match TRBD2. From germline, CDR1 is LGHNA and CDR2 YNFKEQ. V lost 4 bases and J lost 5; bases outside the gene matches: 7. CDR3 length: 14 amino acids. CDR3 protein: CASSRAGEGDEQYF. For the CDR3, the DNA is TGTGCCAGCAGCCGAGCGGGAGAGGGGGACGAGCAGTACTTC.

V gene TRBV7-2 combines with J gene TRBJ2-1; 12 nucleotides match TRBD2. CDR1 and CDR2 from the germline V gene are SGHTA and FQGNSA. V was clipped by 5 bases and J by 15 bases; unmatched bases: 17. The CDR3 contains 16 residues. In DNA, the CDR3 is TGTGCCAGCAGCCCCAGACTAGCGGGAGCACGTAAGCCACTGTTCTTC. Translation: CASSPRLAGARKPLFF.